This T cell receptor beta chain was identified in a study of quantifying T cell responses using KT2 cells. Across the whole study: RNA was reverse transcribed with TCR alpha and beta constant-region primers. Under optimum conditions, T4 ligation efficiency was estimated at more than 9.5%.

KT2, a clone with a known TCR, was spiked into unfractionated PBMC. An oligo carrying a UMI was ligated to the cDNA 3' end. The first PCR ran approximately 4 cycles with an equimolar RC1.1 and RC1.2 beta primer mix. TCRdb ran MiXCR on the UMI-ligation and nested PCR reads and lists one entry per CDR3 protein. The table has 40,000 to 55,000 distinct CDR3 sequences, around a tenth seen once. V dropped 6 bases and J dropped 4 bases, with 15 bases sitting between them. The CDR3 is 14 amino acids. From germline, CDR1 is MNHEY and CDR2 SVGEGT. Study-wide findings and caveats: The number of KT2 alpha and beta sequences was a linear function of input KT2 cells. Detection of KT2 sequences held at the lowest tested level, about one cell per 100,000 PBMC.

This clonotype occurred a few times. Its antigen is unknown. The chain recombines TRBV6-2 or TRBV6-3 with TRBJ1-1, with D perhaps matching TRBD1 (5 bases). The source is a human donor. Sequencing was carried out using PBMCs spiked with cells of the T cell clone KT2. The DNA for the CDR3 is TGTGCCAGCAGCCCGTTGGGGGAGGTCACTGAAGCTTTCTTT. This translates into CASSPLGEVTEAFF.